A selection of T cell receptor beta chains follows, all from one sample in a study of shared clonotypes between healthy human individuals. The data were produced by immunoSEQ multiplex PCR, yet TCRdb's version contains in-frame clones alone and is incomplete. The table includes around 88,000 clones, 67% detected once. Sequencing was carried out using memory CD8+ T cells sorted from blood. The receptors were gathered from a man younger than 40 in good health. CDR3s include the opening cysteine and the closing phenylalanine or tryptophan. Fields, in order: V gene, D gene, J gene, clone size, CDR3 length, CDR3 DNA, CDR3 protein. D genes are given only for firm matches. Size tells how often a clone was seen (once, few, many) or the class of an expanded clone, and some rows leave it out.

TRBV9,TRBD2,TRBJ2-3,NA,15,TGTGCCAGCAGCTTTAGCGGGAGGGAGGCAGATACGCAGTATTTT,CASSFSGREADTQYF
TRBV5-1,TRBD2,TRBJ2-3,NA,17,TGCGCCAGCAGCTTCCCGGGACTAGCGAGGTCGGCTGATACGCAGTATTTT,CASSFPGLARSADTQYF
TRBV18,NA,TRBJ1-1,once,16,TGTGCCAGCTCACCTTTTACCGGGACATTGAACACTGAAGCTTTCTTT,CASSPFTGTLNTEAFF
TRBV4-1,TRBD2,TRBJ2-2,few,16,TGCGCCAGCAGCCAAGTACTAGCGGGAGACACCGGGGAGCTGTTTTTT,CASSQVLAGDTGELFF
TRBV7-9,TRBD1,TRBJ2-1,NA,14,TGTGCCAGCAGCACCGGGACAGGGGGCAATGAGCAGTTCTTC,CASSTGTGGNEQFF
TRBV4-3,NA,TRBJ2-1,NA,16,TGCGCCAGCAGCCAAGACTTAGCGGACATCTACAATGAGCAGTTCTTC,CASSQDLADIYNEQFF
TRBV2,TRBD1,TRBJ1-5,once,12,TGTGCCAGCAGTGGACAGGGTCAGCCCCAGCATTTT,CASSGQGQPQHF
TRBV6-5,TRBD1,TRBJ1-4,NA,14,TGTGCCAGCAGTCACAGGGGAGAAGGAGAAAAACTGTTTTTT,CASSHRGEGEKLFF
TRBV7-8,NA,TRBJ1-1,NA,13,TGTGCCAGCAGCTCGGCCGGCTCGATCGAAGCTTTCTTT,CASSSAGSIEAFF
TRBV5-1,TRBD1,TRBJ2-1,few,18,TGCGCCAGCAGCTTGGCCATTGGGGGACAGGGATTAGGTTATGAGCAGTTCTTC,CASSLAIGGQGLGYEQFF
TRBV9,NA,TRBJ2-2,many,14,TGTGCCAGCAGCGCCCGAATGGTTGGCGGGGAGCTGTTTTTT,CASSARMVGGELFF
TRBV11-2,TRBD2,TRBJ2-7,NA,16,TGTGCCAGCAGCGCCGTGGACGTCGGGAGGGCCTACGAGCAGTACTTC,CASSAVDVGRAYEQYF
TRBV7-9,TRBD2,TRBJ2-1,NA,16,TGTGCCAGCAGCTCTAAGACTAGCGGGAGGATCAATGAGCAGTTCTTC,CASSSKTSGRINEQFF
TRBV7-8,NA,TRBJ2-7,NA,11,TGTGCCAGCAGCTTCGGGCAGGAGCAGTACTTC,CASSFGQEQYF
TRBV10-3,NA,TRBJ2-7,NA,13,TGTGCCATCCAGGGCGGGACGGGGTACGAGCAGTACTTC,CAIQGGTGYEQYF
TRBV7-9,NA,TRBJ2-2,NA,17,TGTGCCAGCAGCTTTCCTCTCCGGGAGTTAAACACCGGGGAGCTGTTTTTT,CASSFPLRELNTGELFF
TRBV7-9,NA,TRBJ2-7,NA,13,TGTGCCAGCAGCTCCTGGGGGAGTGCGGAGCAGTACTTC,CASSSWGSAEQYF
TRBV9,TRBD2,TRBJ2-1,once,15,TGTGCCAGCAGCGTACTAGCGGGAGAGGGCAATGAGCAGTTCTTC,CASSVLAGEGNEQFF
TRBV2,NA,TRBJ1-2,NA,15,TGTGCCAGCAGCGTAACAGGACTTTCTAACTATGGCTACACCTTC,CASSVTGLSNYGYTF
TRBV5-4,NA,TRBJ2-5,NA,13,TGTGCCAGCAGCTTGAATGGGCAAGAGACCCAGTACTTC,CASSLNGQETQYF
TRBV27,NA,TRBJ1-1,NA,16,TGTGCCAGCAGTTTATCGTTCAGGCCAGGGAACACTGAAGCTTTCTTT,CASSLSFRPGNTEAFF
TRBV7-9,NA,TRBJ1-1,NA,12,TGTGCCAGCAGCTCGTTTCTTTATGAAGCTTTCTTT,CASSSFLYEAFF
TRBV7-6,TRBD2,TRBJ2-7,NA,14,TGTGCCAGCAGCGCTACTAGCGGGAGACTCGAGCAGTACTTC,CASSATSGRLEQYF
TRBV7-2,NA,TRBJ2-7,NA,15,TGTGCCAGCAGCTTAGGTATTTTGGGGACCTACGAGCAGTACTTC,CASSLGILGTYEQYF
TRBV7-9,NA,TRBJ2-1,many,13,TGTGCCAGCACCATGTCGGAGGACAATGAGCAGTTCTTC,CASTMSEDNEQFF
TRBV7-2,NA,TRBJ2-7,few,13,TGTGCCAGCAGCTCAGGGTTCCTCTACGAGCAGTACTTC,CASSSGFLYEQYF
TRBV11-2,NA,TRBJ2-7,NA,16,TGTGCCAGCAGCCAACCGTGGGACGTTTTCGCCTACGAGCAGTACTTC,CASSQPWDVFAYEQYF
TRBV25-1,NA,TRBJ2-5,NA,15,TGTGCCAGCAGTGAAGTTTTGGGGCAGAAAGAGACCCAGTACTTC,CASSEVLGQKETQYF